A selection of T cell receptor beta chains follows, all from one sample in a study of shared clonotypes between healthy human individuals. Generated by immunoSEQ multiplex PCR, the TCRdb table keeps only in-frame clones and is missing some. The data hold about 660,000 clones, with under 80% observed a single time. The sample was memory CD4+ T cells sorted from blood. The receptors come from a woman under 40 in good health. CDR3s include the opening cysteine and the closing phenylalanine or tryptophan. A D gene is named only where the DNA matches it firmly. Size is stated for part of the rows, as once, few or many counts, or as a class when the clone is expanded.

TRBV10-3,TRBD1,NA,TRBJ2-3,TGTGCCATCAGTGTGGGGACAGGGACCGATACGCAGTATTTT,CAISVGTGTDTQYF
TRBV6-5,NA,NA,TRBJ1-3,TGTGCCAGCAGCGCTCTCTCTGGAAACACCATATATTTT,CASSALSGNTIYF
TRBV14,TRBD2,few,TRBJ2-4,TGTGCCAGCAGCCGGGGACTAGCGGGAGGTGGGACCAAAAACATTCAGTACTTC,CASSRGLAGGGTKNIQYF
TRBV4-1,NA,NA,TRBJ1-3,TGCGCCAGCAGCCAAGGGGCTCTCAGGGGCTCTGGAAACACCATATATTTT,CASSQGALRGSGNTIYF
TRBV28,TRBD1,NA,TRBJ1-1,TGTGCCAGCAGCATACCAGGGGGGAACACTGAAGCTTTCTTT,CASSIPGGNTEAFF
TRBV29-1,NA,NA,TRBJ2-3,TGCAGCGTTGAACAGGGCGCAGATACGCAGTATTTT,CSVEQGADTQYF
TRBV11-2,TRBD2,NA,TRBJ2-2,TGTGCCAGCAGCTTCCCTAGCGGGAGGGCCAAGAACACCGGGGAGCTGTTTTTT,CASSFPSGRAKNTGELFF
TRBV28,NA,few,TRBJ1-2,TGTGCCAGCAGACCAGAATATCCCCTGTATGGCTACACCTTC,CASRPEYPLYGYTF
TRBV9,NA,NA,TRBJ2-7,TGTGCCAGCAGCGTCGGAGGGCCACAGGGCGAGCAGTACTTC,CASSVGGPQGEQYF
TRBV5-4,NA,NA,TRBJ1-2,TGTGCCAGCAGCGAGGCGAACTTCCGGATCTACGGTGGCTACACCTTC,CASSEANFRIYGGYTF
TRBV9,NA,NA,TRBJ1-4,TGTGCCAGCAGCGTTAGGGACGCCTCTAATGAAAAACTGTTTTTT,CASSVRDASNEKLFF
TRBV9,TRBD1,NA,TRBJ1-5,TGTGCCAGCAGCGTAGACAGGGGGGACAATCAGCCCCAGCATTTT,CASSVDRGDNQPQHF
TRBV18,TRBD1,many,TRBJ2-3,TGTGCCAGCTCACCGATGACAGGGATCGGCACAGATACGCAGTATTTT,CASSPMTGIGTDTQYF
TRBV28,NA,few,TRBJ2-7,TGTGCCAGCAGTTTTAATGATGGCGGGTACGAGCAGTACTTC,CASSFNDGGYEQYF
TRBV11-1,NA,many,TRBJ2-7,TGTGCCAGCAGCTTACAGGGTTACGAGCAGTACTTC,CASSLQGYEQYF
TRBV27,NA,NA,TRBJ2-7,TGTGCCAGCAGTTCCAGGGGAACCTCCTACGAGCAGTACTTC,CASSSRGTSYEQYF
TRBV25-1,TRBD1,few,TRBJ2-5,TGTGCCAGCAGTGCTGACAGGGTCCAAGAGACCCAGTACTTC,CASSADRVQETQYF
TRBV5-6,TRBD2,NA,TRBJ2-1,TGTGCCAGCAGCTTGATCGGGAGGGCCGAAGAAAGTGAGCAGTTCTTC,CASSLIGRAEESEQFF
TRBV10-3,NA,NA,TRBJ1-2,TGTGCCATCAGTGAGCCCAGGGGACTCTTCTATGGCTACACCTTC,CAISEPRGLFYGYTF
TRBV27,TRBD1,NA,TRBJ1-5,TGTGCCAGCAGGGCGACAGGGAGGGGAAGCAATCAGCCCCAGCATTTT,CASRATGRGSNQPQHF
TRBV6-5,TRBD2,few,TRBJ2-7,TGTGCCAGCAGCTCCGGGACTATGAGGTACGAGCAGTACTTC,CASSSGTMRYEQYF
TRBV2,NA,few,TRBJ1-5,TGTGCCAGCGGGGTGGGGAATCAGCCCCAGCATTTT,CASGVGNQPQHF
TRBV5-1,TRBD2,NA,TRBJ2-3,TGCGCCAGCAGTTATAGCGGGAAGGAGGCAGATACGCAGTATTTT,CASSYSGKEADTQYF
TRBV4-1,NA,NA,TRBJ1-2,TGCGCCAGCAGCCCTTCCGGGAGCGACTATGGCTACACCTTC,CASSPSGSDYGYTF
TRBV10-1,NA,NA,TRBJ1-2,TGCGCCAGCAGTGAGTCGAAGGGGCTCGGAGCAGGCTACACCTTC,CASSESKGLGAGYTF
TRBV2,NA,NA,TRBJ2-7,TGTGCCAGCAGTGCCCGGAACCCCGCGGCCTACGAGCAGTACTTC,CASSARNPAAYEQYF